These T cell receptor beta chains were read from a single sample in a study of T cell responses to AZD1222 COVID-19 vaccine. Libraries were prepared by immunoSEQ multiplex PCR; TCRdb keeps only in-frame clonotypes and omits some of them. This table has 80,000 to 130,000 clones, 85% to 90% appearing once. The sample consisted of peripheral blood, taken on day 0 of AZD1222 vaccination. These receptors all stem from an adult in good health. CDR3s include the opening cysteine and the closing phenylalanine or tryptophan. The D gene is left open where the match is weak. Clone size appears in some rows only: once, few, many, or a class for an expanded clone.

V gene	J gene	clone size	D gene	CDR3 DNA	CDR3 protein
TRBV6-6	TRBJ1-2	once	.	TGTGCCAGCACTTTAGGGACCGCCCTTTATGGCTACACCTTC	CASTLGTALYGYTF
TRBV3-1/TRBV3-2	TRBJ2-6	.	.	TGTGCCAGCAGCCAAGCTTATAAAGGGGAGGCTGGGGCCAACGTCCTGACTTTC	CASSQAYKGEAGANVLTF
TRBV29-1	TRBJ1-5	.	TRBD1	TGCAGCGCCACAGGGGGCTCGGATCAGCCCCAGCATTTT	CSATGGSDQPQHF
TRBV19	TRBJ2-5	.	TRBD1	TGTGCCAGTAGTATAGTTGGACAGGGGACGACCAAAGAGACCCAGTACTTC	CASSIVGQGTTKETQYF
TRBV3-1/TRBV3-2	TRBJ2-7	.	.	TGTGCCAGCAGCCCATGGGTCCGGGACTCCCTCTACGAGCAGTACTTC	CASSPWVRDSLYEQYF
TRBV24-1	TRBJ2-1	.	.	TGTGCCACCAGTAGTCAGGATTCCTACAATGAGCAGTTCTTC	CATSSQDSYNEQFF
TRBV5-3	TRBJ2-2	.	TRBD2	TGTGCCAGAAGCTTAAGAGGTCTAGCGGGTGACCTAGGGGCCGGGGAGCTGTTTTTT	CARSLRGLAGDLGAGELFF
TRBV5-1	TRBJ2-2	.	.	TGCGCCAGCAGCTCTCTACTGGAGGGATCCGGGGAGCTGTTTTTT	CASSSLLEGSGELFF
TRBV4-1	TRBJ1-1	few	TRBD1	TGCGCCAGCAGCCAAGATGGTAGGCAGGGGGCTGACACTGAAGCTTTCTTT	CASSQDGRQGADTEAFF
TRBV28	TRBJ2-5	.	.	TGTGCCAGCAGTTCCCCGCAGACCCAGTACTTC	CASSSPQTQYF
TRBV28	TRBJ1-1	once	.	TGTGCCAGCAGTTCTTACAACGGAGACTGGGCTTTCTTT	CASSSYNGDWAFF
TRBV5-1	TRBJ2-5	few	TRBD2	TGCGCCAGCAGCTTGGCCCTCCTAGCGGGAGAGGAGACCCAGTACTTC	CASSLALLAGEETQYF
TRBV7-2	TRBJ2-5	.	.	TGTGCCAGCAGCTACCTAGACCATAAAGAGACCCAGTACTTC	CASSYLDHKETQYF
TRBV21-1	TRBJ2-2	few	.	TGTGCCAGCAGCAAACCCAACGGGACAGGGAACACCGGGGAGCTGTTTTTT	CASSKPNGTGNTGELFF
TRBV28	TRBJ2-7	.	.	TGTGCCAGCAGCCCTACGGGGAGGACTCCGTACGAGCAGTACTTC	CASSPTGRTPYEQYF
TRBV20-1	TRBJ1-5	.	.	TGCAGTGCTAGTAGGGATAGCAATCAGCCCCAGCATTTT	CSASRDSNQPQHF
TRBV5-1	TRBJ1-3	.	TRBD1	TGCGCCAGCTCTACAGGGGTTGGTGGAAACACCATATATTTT	CASSTGVGGNTIYF
TRBV18	TRBJ1-2	once	.	TGTGCCAGCTCACCTAGGAGAGGGAGGGATGGCTACACCTTC	CASSPRRGRDGYTF
TRBV15	TRBJ2-1	.	.	TGTGCCACCAGCACACTAGTCTCCTACAATGAGCAGTTCTTC	CATSTLVSYNEQFF
TRBV6-5	TRBJ2-7	.	.	TGTGCCAGCAGGAGACCTCCCCAGGGATCTGGCGAGCAGTACTTC	CASRRPPQGSGEQYF
TRBV11-2	TRBJ2-1	.	TRBD2	TGTGCCAGCAGCTTAGTAGGACTAGCGGGACATGAGCAGTTCTTC	CASSLVGLAGHEQFF
TRBV28	TRBJ2-3	.	TRBD2	TGTGCCAGCAGTTTTACTAGCGGGAGCACAGATACGCAGTATTTT	CASSFTSGSTDTQYF
TRBV5-4	TRBJ2-5	.	.	TGTGCCAGCAGCTTTTGGGGAGAGACCCAGTACTTC	CASSFWGETQYF
TRBV7-6	TRBJ1-5	.	.	TGTGCCAGCAGCTTAAATAGCGGGCCTCAGCCCCAGCATTTT	CASSLNSGPQPQHF
TRBV5-1	TRBJ1-1	.	.	TGCGCCAGCAGCATTGGTGCCGCAGGTTACACTGAAGCTTTCTTT	CASSIGAAGYTEAFF
TRBV7-9	TRBJ1-1	.	TRBD1	TGTGCCAGCAGACCAGACAGGGACTCTGGCACTGAAGCTTTCTTT	CASRPDRDSGTEAFF
TRBV6-5	TRBJ2-4	.	.	TGTGCCAGCAGTTACTCCCCGGACAGTGTAAACATTCAGTACTTC	CASSYSPDSVNIQYF
TRBV27	TRBJ2-2	few	.	TGTGCCAGCAGTTTGTCCGGGGCCCTTGGCGGGGAGCTGTTTTTT	CASSLSGALGGELFF
TRBV18	TRBJ1-2	.	.	TGTGCCAGCTCACCCAGGTCCGCGGGACAACTAAGCTATGGCTACACCTTC	CASSPRSAGQLSYGYTF
TRBV9	TRBJ2-2	.	.	TGTGCCAGCAGCCCCCAGTGGTTGAACACCGGGGAGCTGTTTTTT	CASSPQWLNTGELFF
TRBV19	TRBJ1-2	.	TRBD1	TGTGCCAGTAGTATCGGGGACAGCAACTATGGCTACACCTTC	CASSIGDSNYGYTF
TRBV6-6	TRBJ2-1	.	.	TGTGCCAGCAGTCCGCCGGGGGAGCAGTTCTTC	CASSPPGEQFF
TRBV2	TRBJ1-5	medium-sized	TRBD1	TGTGCCAGCAGCGTGGGACAGCCCTGGGGTCAGCCCCAGCATTTT	CASSVGQPWGQPQHF
TRBV28	TRBJ2-3	.	.	TGTGCCAGCATTCGTCCGGGACTGAGCACAGATACGCAGTATTTT	CASIRPGLSTDTQYF
TRBV27	TRBJ1-4	.	TRBD1	TGTGCCAGCAGTTCGGGGACAGGGATAAACGAAAAACTGTTTTTT	CASSSGTGINEKLFF
TRBV7-2	TRBJ2-1	.	.	TGTGCCAGCAGCGCTAGTGCACTAGCCCCCTACAATGACCAGTTCTTC	CASSASALAPYNDQFF
TRBV2	TRBJ2-1	many	TRBD2	TGTGCCAGCAGTGGGGACTACCACAATGAGCAGTTCTTC	CASSGDYHNEQFF
TRBV19	TRBJ2-7	once	TRBD2	TGTGCCAGTAGTATGGGGTCGCTAGCGGGGACCTACGAGCAGTACTTC	CASSMGSLAGTYEQYF
TRBV7-9	TRBJ1-2	.	.	TGTGCCAGCAGCTTAGCCCAGGGTGGAGGCTACACCTTC	CASSLAQGGGYTF
TRBV28	TRBJ1-2	.	.	TGTGCCAGCAGTTTCGGCAACTATGGCTACACCTTC	CASSFGNYGYTF
TRBV5-1	TRBJ1-1	.	TRBD1	TGCGCCAGCAGCTTGGGTCTGGGCGACAGGGGAGTGGGCACTGAAGCTTTCTTT	CASSLGLGDRGVGTEAFF
TRBV19	TRBJ2-2	.	.	TGTGCCAGTAGTATAATGTCGGGGAGAACCGGGGAGCTGTTTTTT	CASSIMSGRTGELFF
TRBV6-2/TRBV6-3	TRBJ2-3	.	TRBD1	TGTGCCAGCAGTTATGACAGGGAGCTAAGCACAGATACGCAGTATTTT	CASSYDRELSTDTQYF
TRBV6-6	TRBJ2-1	once	TRBD1	TGTGCCAGCAGTTACAGAACAGGGGTAAGCAATGAGCAGTTCTTC	CASSYRTGVSNEQFF
TRBV5-1	TRBJ1-1	.	TRBD1	TGCGCCAGCAGCTCCTCGGGACAGGGCAGGGGACAGACTGAAGCTTTCTTT	CASSSSGQGRGQTEAFF
TRBV19	TRBJ1-1	.	TRBD1	TGTGCTGCCTCACCGGGACAGGGGGCGTCTGAAGCTTTCTTT	CAASPGQGASEAFF
TRBV30	TRBJ1-4	.	.	TGTGCCTGGAGTCCTATGGAGGGTGAAAAACTGTTTTTT	CAWSPMEGEKLFF
TRBV2	TRBJ2-3	.	TRBD2	TGTGCCAGCCATGCGGGAGTTAGCACAGATACGCAGTATTTT	CASHAGVSTDTQYF
TRBV5-1	TRBJ2-2	.	TRBD1	TGCGCCAGCAGCTTTCGTCCCGGGACAGGGGCGGTTGGGAACACCGGGGAGCTGTTTTTT	CASSFRPGTGAVGNTGELFF
TRBV27	TRBJ1-1	once	.	TGTGCCAGCAGTACAGGACTGCTCACTGAAGCTTTCTTT	CASSTGLLTEAFF
TRBV7-9	TRBJ2-1	.	TRBD2	TGTGCCAGCAGCTTAGGCGCTAGCGGGACCAATGAGCAGTTCTTC	CASSLGASGTNEQFF
TRBV29-1	TRBJ2-7	.	TRBD2	TGCAGCGTCCTGGGGCGGGAGGGGAACGAGCAGTACTTC	CSVLGREGNEQYF